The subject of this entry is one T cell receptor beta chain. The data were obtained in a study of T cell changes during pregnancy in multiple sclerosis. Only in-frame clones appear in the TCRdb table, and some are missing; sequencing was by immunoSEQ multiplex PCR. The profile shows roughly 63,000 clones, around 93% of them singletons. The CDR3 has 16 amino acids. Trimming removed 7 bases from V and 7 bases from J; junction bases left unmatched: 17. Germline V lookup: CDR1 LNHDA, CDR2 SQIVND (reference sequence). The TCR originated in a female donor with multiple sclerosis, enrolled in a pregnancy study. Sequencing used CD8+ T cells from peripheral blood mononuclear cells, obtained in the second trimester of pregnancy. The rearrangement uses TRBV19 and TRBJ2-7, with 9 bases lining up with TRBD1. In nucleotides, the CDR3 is TGTGCCAGTAATGATCGTACCGGGACAGGGAGCTGGGAGCAGTACTTC. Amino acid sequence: CASNDRTGTGSWEQYF.